This T cell receptor beta chain is drawn from a study of T cell responses to AZD1222 COVID-19 vaccine. Study-level results: An increase in Spike-specific TCR breadth and depth was observed after two AZD1222 doses. Regions left unmutated in variants are reportedly the target of nearly half of spike-specific TCRs.

The CDR3 is 12 residues long. The V end lost 8 bases, the J end lost 5 bases, and 10 bases lay between the germline ends. The germline gives CDR1 LNHDA, CDR2 SQIVND (reference sequence). Assay used: immunoSEQ multiplex PCR; TCRdb lists only in-frame clones, some missing. The table for this sample gives about 140,000 clones. Comment on this clone: The antigen is not known.

The TCR was taken from an adult in good health. The specimen sequenced was peripheral blood. The chain couples TRBV19 to TRBJ1-5, with D uncertain. The CDR3: CASQAADQPQHF. Written as DNA, the CDR3 is TGTGCCAGTCAAGCTGCCGATCAGCCCCAGCATTTT.